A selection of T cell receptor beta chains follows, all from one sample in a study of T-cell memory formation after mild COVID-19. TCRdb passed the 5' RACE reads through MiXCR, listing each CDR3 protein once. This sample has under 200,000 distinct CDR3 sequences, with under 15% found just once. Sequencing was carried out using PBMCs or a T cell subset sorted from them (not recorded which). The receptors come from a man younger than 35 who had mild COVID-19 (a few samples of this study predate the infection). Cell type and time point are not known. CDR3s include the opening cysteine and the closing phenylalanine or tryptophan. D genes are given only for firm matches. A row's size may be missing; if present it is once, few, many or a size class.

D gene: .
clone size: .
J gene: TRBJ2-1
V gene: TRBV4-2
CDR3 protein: CASSQDLLNEQFF
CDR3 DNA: TGTGCCAGCAGCCAAGATCTTTTAAATGAGCAGTTCTTC

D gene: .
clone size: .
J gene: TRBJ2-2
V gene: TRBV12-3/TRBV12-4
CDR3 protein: CASSLWPTGELFF
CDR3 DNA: TGTGCCAGCAGTCTTTGGCCCACCGGGGAGCTGTTTTTT

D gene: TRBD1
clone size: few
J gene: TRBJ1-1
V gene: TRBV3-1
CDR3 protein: CASSSQGAPGFVFF
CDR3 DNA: TGTGCCAGCAGCTCACAGGGGGCGCCGGGCTTCGTTTTCTTT

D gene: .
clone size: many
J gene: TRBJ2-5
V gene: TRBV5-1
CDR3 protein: CASSLSQGAVSYF
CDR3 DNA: TGCGCCAGCAGCTTATCGCAGGGCGCGGTATCTTACTTC

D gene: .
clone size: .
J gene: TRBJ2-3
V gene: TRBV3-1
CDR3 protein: CASSHLRDTQYF
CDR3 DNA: TGTGCCAGCAGCCACCTCCGGGATACGCAGTATTTT

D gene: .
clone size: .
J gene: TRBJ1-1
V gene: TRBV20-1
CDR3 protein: CSARARFGNTEAFF
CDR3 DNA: TGCAGTGCTAGGGCGAGATTTGGGAACACTGAAGCTTTCTTT

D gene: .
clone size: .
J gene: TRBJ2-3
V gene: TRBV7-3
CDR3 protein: CASSSIGQPTDTQYF
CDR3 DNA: TGTGCCAGCAGCTCTATTGGACAGCCCACAGATACGCAGTATTTT

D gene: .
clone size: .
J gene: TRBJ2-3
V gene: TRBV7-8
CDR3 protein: CASSPGQYTDTQYF
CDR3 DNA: TGTGCCAGCAGCCCCGGACAGTACACAGATACGCAGTATTTT

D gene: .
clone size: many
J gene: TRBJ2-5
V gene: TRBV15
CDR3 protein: CATRGVWSNQETQYF
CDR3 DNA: TGTGCCACCAGGGGGGTTTGGTCGAACCAAGAGACCCAGTACTTC

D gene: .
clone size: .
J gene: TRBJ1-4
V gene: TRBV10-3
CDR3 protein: CAAGNSLRSNEKLFF
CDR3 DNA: TGTGCCGCTGGGAACAGCCTACGATCTAATGAAAAACTGTTTTTT

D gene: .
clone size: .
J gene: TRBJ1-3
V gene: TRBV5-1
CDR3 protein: CASSLAPDSSGNTIYF
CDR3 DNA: TGCGCCAGCAGCTTGGCCCCGGACAGCTCTGGAAACACCATATATTTT

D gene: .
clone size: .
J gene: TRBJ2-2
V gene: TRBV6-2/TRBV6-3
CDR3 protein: CATPSGLETGELFF
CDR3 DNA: TGTGCCACCCCGTCAGGGCTTGAGACCGGGGAGCTGTTTTTT

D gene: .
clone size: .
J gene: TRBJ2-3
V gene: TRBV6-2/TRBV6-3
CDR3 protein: CASSYIQSSTDTQYF
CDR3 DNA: TGTGCCAGCAGTTACATACAGTCCAGCACAGATACGCAGTATTTT

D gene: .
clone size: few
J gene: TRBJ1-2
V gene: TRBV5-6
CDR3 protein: CASSSAGPIGYGYTF
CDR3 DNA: TGTGCCAGCAGCTCCGCGGGGCCCATCGGCTATGGCTACACCTTC

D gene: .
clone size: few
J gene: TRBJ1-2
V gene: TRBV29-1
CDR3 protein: CSVESRGRVGYGYTF
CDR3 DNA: TGCAGCGTTGAATCGCGGGGAAGGGTTGGTTATGGCTACACCTTC

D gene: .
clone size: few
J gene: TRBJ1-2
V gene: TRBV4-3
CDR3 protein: CASSQEGTRNVYTF
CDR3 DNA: TGCGCCAGCAGCCAAGAGGGGACAAGGAATGTCTACACCTTC

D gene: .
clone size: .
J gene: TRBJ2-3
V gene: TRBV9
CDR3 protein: CASSVEVGVDTQYF
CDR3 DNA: TGTGCCAGCAGCGTAGAGGTGGGGGTAGATACGCAGTATTTT

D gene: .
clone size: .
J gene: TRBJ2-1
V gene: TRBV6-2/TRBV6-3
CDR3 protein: CASSYNHQGNEQFF
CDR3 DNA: TGTGCCAGCAGTTACAACCACCAGGGCAATGAGCAGTTCTTC

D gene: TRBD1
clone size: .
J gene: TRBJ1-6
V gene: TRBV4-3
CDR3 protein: CASSNRDSNSPLHF
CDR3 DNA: TGCGCCAGCAGCAACCGGGACAGCAATTCACCCCTCCACTTT

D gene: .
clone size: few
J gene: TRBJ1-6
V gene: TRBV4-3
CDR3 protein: CASSQDSRSLGGSPLHF
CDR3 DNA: TGCGCCAGCAGCCAAGACAGTAGGTCCCTAGGCGGGTCACCCCTCCACTTT

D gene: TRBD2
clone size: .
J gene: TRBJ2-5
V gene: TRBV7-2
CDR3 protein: CASSLFLAGGPETQYF
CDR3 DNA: TGTGCCAGCAGCTTATTCCTAGCGGGGGGGCCCGAGACCCAGTACTTC

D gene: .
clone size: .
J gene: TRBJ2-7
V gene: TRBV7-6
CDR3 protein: CASSLGEGRGYEQYF
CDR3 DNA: TGTGCCAGCAGCTTAGGTGAGGGACGAGGGTACGAGCAGTACTTC

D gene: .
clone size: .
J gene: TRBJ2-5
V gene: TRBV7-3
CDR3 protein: CASSFRPEETQYF
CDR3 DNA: TGTGCCAGCAGCTTCAGGCCAGAAGAGACCCAGTACTTC

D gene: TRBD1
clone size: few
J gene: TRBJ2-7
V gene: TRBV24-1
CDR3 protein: CATAHFKRTGEIYEQYF
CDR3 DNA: TGTGCCACCGCACACTTCAAAAGGACAGGGGAGATCTACGAGCAGTACTTC

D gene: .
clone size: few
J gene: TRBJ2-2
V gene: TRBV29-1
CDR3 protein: CSVGWQANTGELFF
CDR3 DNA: TGCAGCGTTGGTTGGCAGGCTAACACCGGGGAGCTGTTTTTT

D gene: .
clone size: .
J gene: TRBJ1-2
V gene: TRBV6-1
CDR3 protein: CASSGLQGLEGYTF
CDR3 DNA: TGTGCCAGCAGTGGTTTACAGGGCCTGGAGGGCTACACCTTC

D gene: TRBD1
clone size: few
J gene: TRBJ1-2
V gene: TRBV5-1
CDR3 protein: CASKLRQGDGYTF
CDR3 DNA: TGCGCCAGCAAATTGCGGCAGGGGGATGGCTACACCTTC

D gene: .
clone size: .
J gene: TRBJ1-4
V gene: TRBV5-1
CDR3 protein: CASSLVSLDNEGKLFF
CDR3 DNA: TGCGCCAGCAGCTTGGTTAGTTTGGATAATGAAGGAAAACTGTTTTTT

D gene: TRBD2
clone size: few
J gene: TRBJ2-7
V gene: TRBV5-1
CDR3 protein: CASSSLPGGEYEQYF
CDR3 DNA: TGCGCCAGCAGCTCACTCCCCGGGGGGGAATACGAGCAGTACTTC

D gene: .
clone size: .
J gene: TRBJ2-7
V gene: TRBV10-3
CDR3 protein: CAISGATGEQYF
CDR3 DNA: TGTGCCATCAGTGGTGCCACCGGCGAGCAGTACTTC

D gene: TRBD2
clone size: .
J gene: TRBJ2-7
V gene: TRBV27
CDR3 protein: CASSKLAASYEQYF
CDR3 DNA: TGTGCCAGCAGTAAACTAGCGGCCTCCTACGAGCAGTACTTC

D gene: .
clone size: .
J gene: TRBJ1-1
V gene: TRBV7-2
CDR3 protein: CASSEDSNTEAFF
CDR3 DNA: TGTGCCAGCAGCGAGGACTCGAACACTGAAGCTTTCTTT

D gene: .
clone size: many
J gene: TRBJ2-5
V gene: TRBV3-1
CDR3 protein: CASSQDAGKETQYF
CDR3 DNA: TGTGCCAGCAGCCAAGATGCAGGGAAAGAGACCCAGTACTTC

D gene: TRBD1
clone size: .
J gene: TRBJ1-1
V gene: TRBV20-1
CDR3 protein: CSAQQGVGDTEAFF
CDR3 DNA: TGCAGTGCTCAACAGGGGGTTGGGGACACTGAAGCTTTCTTT

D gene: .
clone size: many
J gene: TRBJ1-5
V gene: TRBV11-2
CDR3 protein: CASSLGVGGSNQPQHF
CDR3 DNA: TGTGCCAGCAGCTTAGGGGTCGGCGGGAGCAATCAGCCCCAGCATTTT

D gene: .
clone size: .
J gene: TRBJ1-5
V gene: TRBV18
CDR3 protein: CASSPNQDSNQPQHF
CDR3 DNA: TGTGCCAGCTCACCAAATCAGGATAGCAATCAGCCCCAGCATTTT